This T cell receptor beta chain came from a study of shared clonotypes between healthy human individuals (dated by TCRdb to about 2020). At the level of the whole study: The cohort included three men and two women between 18 and 49 years of age. Different laboratories and diverse techniques were used to prepare libraries and sequence TCR repertoires, to increase sequencing depth and limit assay-specific biases. To estimate repertoire size and how much clonotype sharing occurs between individuals, the study deeply sequenced the blood TCR repertoires of 4 to 6 healthy adults. For each donor, CD4 naive and CD4 memory were each given three plates, CD8 naive was given two plates, and CD8 memory was given one plate. Leukapheresis yielded between about 0.85 and 10 billion PBMCs per donor. Here is what the overall study found, with its caveats: Clonotypes shared by all four sorted-subset donors showed higher generation probabilities than non-shared clonotypes. Larger estimated clonotype richness was generally found for naive subsets than for memory subsets. Sharing across a few donors was observed for 5% to 6.5% of naive CD4, 3% to 4% of naive CD8, about 2.3% of memory CD4, and less than 0.45% of memory CD8 clonotypes. Rarefaction of sorted-subset datasets indicated incomplete sequencing despite the large sequencing depth. Sampling was restricted to blood, and TCR repertoires in tissue are likely to differ from TCR repertoires in blood. The small number of donors limited the genetic and exposure-history diversity represented. Pairwise subsampling indicated that sequencing depth was expected to affect the degree of clonotype sharing among donors.

Using the deep immunoSEQ assay, multiplex PCR amplified TCR CDR3 regions from genomic DNA. For each cell subset, the extracted genomic DNA was distributed evenly across all wells of several immunoSEQ 96-well plates, and each plate served as one replicate. For sorted subsets, approximately 0.2 ug of genomic DNA, equivalent to some 30,000 T cell genomes, went into each replicate PCR. The purified libraries were quantified using a Qubit 3.0 fluorometer, sized with a Bioanalyzer 2100, and then quantified again using the KAPA Library Quantification kit. Every immunoSEQ 96-well plate was sequenced on a dedicated single-read 150-cycle Illumina NextSeq 550 flow cell. In the original analysis: Because the immunoSEQ output held only junctional sequences and lacked quality scores, the filtering could not match the filtering applied to full-length reads. Sequences were annotated with PyIR, a Python wrapper for IgBLAST v1.9, and V/J genes and CDR3 were assigned using IMGT germline references. Reads with weak V/J assignments (E-value above 1e-6), missing CDR3, stop codons, out-of-frame junctions, or ambiguous translated residues were removed. V3J clonotypes were defined as sequences sharing an identical inferred V gene, J gene, and CDR3 amino acid sequence. The percentage overlap between two repertoires was calculated by dividing the number of shared unique clonotypes by the size of the smaller repertoire. RTK rarefaction, the Chao1 estimator, and Recon v2.1 estimates of unobserved clonotypes were used to assess repertoire richness. For all TCRbeta clonotypes obtained by the gDNA method from a few donors, generation probabilities were computed with OLGA. TCRdb carries this immuneACCESS record with in-frame sequences only. Its versions omit some clonotypes, under half of them owing to an unresolved V gene in the studies checked, with the rest unexplained. Clone size and the V and J calls come from that table; the DNA yielded D and trimming. The sample table lists millions of clones, roughly 94% of them with a count of one. The top ten clonotypes cover 0.1% to 0.15% of the sample.

As to this clone: It has no known antigen specificity. Base qualities are missing; no much larger clone stands one base away.

Healthy HIV-negative adults with no recently reported acute infections or vaccinations were included as donors. Only Caucasian adults living in Nashville, Tennessee, USA were represented among the donors. CD4+ T cells were enriched by magnetic negative selection, after which naive cells were positively selected on CD45RA and the negative fraction was taken as the memory subset. After blood collection by leukapheresis, PBMCs were isolated using Ficoll-Histopaque density gradient centrifugation and then cryopreserved in the vapor phase of liquid nitrogen. Analytical flow cytometry was used to check the purity and quantity of every magnetically sorted T cell population. Genomic DNA was isolated from every sorted fraction and measured by UV absorbance on a Nanodrop 2000c. V loses 5 bases of germline sequence and J loses 4 bases, and the interval between the two ends is 14 bases. The CDR3 runs 15 amino acids, cysteine and phenylalanine included. Just CDR3 DNA is preserved here, 45 bases in frame from base 1. As encoded in the germline V gene, CDR1 is MDHEN while CDR2 is SYDVKM.

The chain couples TRBV28 to TRBJ2-2; the D gene is not confidently resolved. This TCR was recovered from a young man in good health. Sequences were obtained from naive CD4+ T cells sorted from blood. The intended sense of this specimen's cell subset or site label: CD45RA+ positively selected. CDR3 protein: CASSPVRSLTGELFF. The nucleotide sequence is given as TGTGCCAGCAGTCCCGTCCGGTCTCTCACCGGGGAGCTGTTTTTT.